This entry concerns a single T cell receptor beta chain. This sample was taken from a study of CD8 T cells in Susac syndrome. As for the study in general: The Susac syndrome patients that were sequenced included roughly six with active disease and fewer than 10 in remission.

The V and J ends lost 8 bases and 5 bases respectively, with 9 bases between them. Germline CDR1 reads MNHEY; CDR2 reads SVGAGI. The CDR3 is made up of 11 amino acids. The RNA input was 0.5 to 1 ug, and it was reverse transcribed with random hexamers. By means of immunoSEQ multiplex PCR, TCR beta CDR3 spanning 54 Vbeta and 13 Jbeta underwent amplification. TCRdb re-derived calls from the immunoSEQ multiplex PCR reads in MiXCR, one entry per CDR3 protein. The data hold about 24,000 distinct CDR3 sequences, with over 85% observed a single time. This sequence originates from a human donor with Susac syndrome. The chain carries TRBV6-5 and TRBJ1-1; D gene ambiguous. Material for sequencing was CD8+ T cells from PBMCs. CDR3 coding DNA: TGTGCCAGCGGGGAGGAAACTGAAGCTTTCTTT. This translates into CASGEETEAFF.